This T cell receptor (beta chain) was obtained from a study of response to subunit inactivated influenza vaccine. Findings and caveats of the study: The study's authors posited that every seasonal influenza vaccination enlists few new T cells.

TCRdb used MiXCR to reprocess the RT-PCR reads, holding one entry per CDR3 protein. The sample includes about 800,000 distinct CDR3 sequences, approximately 21% seen only once; the top ten take roughly 10%. The germline V and J ends were trimmed by 3 bases and 0 bases, with 13 bases remaining between them. This CDR3 comprises 16 residues. The germline V gene has CDR1 MNHNS and CDR2 SASEGT. For this clonotype: What it recognizes is unknown.

This receptor was taken from a man between 45 and 60 years old who received an inactivated influenza vaccine. The sequencing used PBMCs from blood, collected 4 to 6 days after vaccination. This chain joins TRBV6-1 and TRBJ2-3; D might be TRBD1 or TRBD2, each matching 7 bases. Here the CDR3 DNA reads TGTGCCAGCAGTGACAGGGGGGGGCTAAGCACAGATACGCAGTATTTT. Translating gives CASSDRGGLSTDTQYF.